Listed here is a single TCR beta chain. The clone's antigen remains unknown. The record has no base qualities; no much larger clone is one base away. These data are taken from a study of T cell responses to AZD1222 COVID-19 vaccine (dated by TCRdb to the early 2020s). Describing the broader study: A total of 233 trial participants underwent TCR sequencing, of whom nearly 210 had received two doses of AZD1222 and about 26 had received two doses of the MenACWY control vaccine. Trial participants were enrolled into age subgroups of 18-55, 56-69 and 70-plus years, which contained around 150, 28 and 57 TCR-sequenced participants, respectively. Study-level results and caveats: CD4 TCRs associated with the vaccine covered the entire spike protein, and the dominant responses were in regions 160-218 and 743-854. After two AZD1222 doses, both the breadth and the depth of spike-specific TCRs were significantly higher than at day 0 and than in MenACWY recipients. The 56-69-year group was small, and its depth increase did not reach significance, likely because of low power. Epitopes outside the regions mutated in the B.1.351 and B.1.1.7 variants were reportedly recognized by nearly half of the unique spike-specific TCRs. Only a handful of AZD1222 recipients were SARS-CoV-2 seropositive at baseline, limiting conclusions about previously exposed vaccinees. Because no day 14 peak-response samples were available, the repertoires could be characterized only after the peak T cell response. Most participants were white British and females outnumbered males, and the authors suggested that clonal diversity may have been underestimated.

The CDR3 regions of human TCRbeta chains were analyzed by immunosequencing. Under the source paper's analysis protocol: TCRs in the repertoires were matched against a reference library of SARS-CoV-2-specific TCRs that had been generated with the MIRA antigen-specificity platform. Breadth was defined as the fraction of unique TCRs that were SARS-CoV-2-associated. Depth was defined as the fraction of total T cells that were SARS-CoV-2-associated. Using the MIRA data, every spike-specific TCR was mapped to the spike region that the TCR reacted to and assigned to either a CD4 or a CD8 class. Log10-transformed breadth and depth values were compared by one-way ANOVA with Sidak's multiple comparisons tests. This immuneACCESS table, as held by TCRdb, lists in-frame sequences with V and J called but not all clones. Of the missing ones, under half trace to an unresolved V gene in checked studies; the others have no known cause. V and J calls and clone size are given by that table; D and trimming were obtained from the DNA. For this sample there are 120,000 or so clones; roughly 90% appear just once. Approximately 10% of the sample is in the top ten clones.

The time point label corresponds to: baseline before first vaccination. Reading the label with the study, this specimen's treatment or condition is: meningococcal conjugate vaccine given as trial control. The vaccinee samples were drawn from two UK trials, COV001 and COV002, one of which was a single-blind randomized controlled phase 2/3 trial testing AZD1222 (ChAdOx1 nCoV-19) in healthy adults. For TCRbeta chain sequencing, PBMC samples from trial participants were taken at day 0 and at day 28 after the second dose. The CDR3, cysteine through phenylalanine, is 13 amino acids long. The kept DNA is CDR3 alone, 39 bases in frame from the first base. V is reduced by 0 bases and J by 6 bases, leaving a spacing of 6 bases between them. Sequences LNHDA (CDR1) and SQIVND (CDR2) are obtained from the germline V gene (reference sequence).

Source: peripheral blood, taken on day 0 of MenACWY control vaccination. The TCR was taken from an adult in good health. The rearranged chain carries TRBV19 and TRBJ1-5, with the D gene call left open. The CDR3: CASSIDVGQPQHF. The DNA sequence reads TGTGCCAGTAGTATAGACGTGGGTCAGCCCCAGCATTTT.